Listed here is a single TCR beta chain. Its antigen is unknown. Within one base of it there is no much larger clone, and no base qualities were kept. The healthy control group was made up of around 37 blood donors, and the Finnish Red Cross blood service supplied their buffy coats. All TCR-sequenced material derived from peripheral blood: patient blood samples and healthy donor buffy coats. Peripheral blood mononuclear cells were isolated by Ficoll-Hypaque gradient centrifugation. For the healthy controls, CD4+ cells were obtained from buffy coats by magnetic purification. Genomic DNA was extracted using the Gentra Puregene Cell and Tissue kit, and a Qubit 2.0 fluorometer was used to quantify it. These data come from a study of STAT5B mutations in CD4+ large granular lymphocyte leukemia (dated by TCRdb to about 2022). Study-level background: Among healthy controls, the CDR3 'QG' motif was associated with a particular HLA allele. The study compared the TCRbeta repertoires of patients with CD4+ T-cell large granular lymphocyte leukemia against those of healthy blood donors. Flow cytometry on FACSCanto II or FACSVerse showed that the purified fractions were more than 95% pure among lymphocytes. Beyond this particular receptor, the publication reports: Greater clonality appeared to be present in CD4-sorted patient repertoires than in healthy CD4+ repertoires, and the difference was retained after the putative leukemic clones were removed. Main leukemic clonotypes were private to each patient, although 25% to 30% appeared at low frequency in other patients' non-leukemic repertoires. The data were not HLA-matched, and the higher clonality in CD4+ T-LGLL than in CD8+ T-LGLL could be due to the relatively small sample size. TRBV06-family usage was enriched among the top patient clones (8/27) compared with healthy controls (2/35).

The CDR3 goes from the cysteine to the phenylalanine over 15 residues. The read is trimmed to its CDR3 DNA, 45 bases read in frame from base 1. V trim: 8 bases; J trim: 7 bases; unmatched bases: 12. The germline V gene specifies MNHEY as CDR1 and SVGAGI as CDR2. TCRbeta rearrangements were sequenced from genomic DNA using the immunoSEQ assay at survey resolution. On the authors' methods: In the TCR sequencing data, the lowest productive clonotype frequency that could be detected was 2.59 x 10-5. Only productive TCRbeta rearrangements, meaning sequences that were complete and in-frame, were kept for the analyses. The clonality of each sample was calculated as Simpson clonality in the immunoSEQ Analyzer version 3.0. Based on frequency, clones were grouped as very rare, small, medium, large (1-20%) or hyperexpanded (>20%). Generation probabilities were estimated with OLGA 1.2.3, V-gene circos plots were made with VDJtools, specificities were searched in VDJdb, and CDR3 motifs were identified with GLIPH. TCRdb retrieved this table from immuneACCESS and kept in-frame rearrangements only. Not all clones are present; in checked studies, unresolved V genes account for under half, and no reason is known for the remainder. V and J calls and clone size come straight from that table; D and trimming were deduced from the DNA. The sample table shows 30,000 to 35,000 clones, and 69% are seen once. The ten top clones hold 2.5% to 3% of the sample.

The sample comprised CD4+ T cells from blood buffy coats. The sequence derives from a human donor in good health. Here the chain combines TRBV6-5 and TRBJ2-7; TRBD1 matches 12 bases in the middle. This receptor carries the CDR3 CASWGAWDRGREQYF. The DNA reads as follows: TGTGCCAGCTGGGGGGCGTGGGACAGGGGGCGTGAGCAGTACTTC.